The next 13 T cell receptor beta chains were all read from a single sample in a study of control samples from healthy donors and cancer patients. The protocol was immunoSEQ multiplex PCR, while the TCRdb copy is restricted to in-frame clones and leaves out a portion. The repertoire holds about 120,000 clones, 80% to 90% seen once, with roughly 43% in the top ten. Material: blood. The receptors were sampled from a man aged 45-65 years in good health.

The V call is TRBV7-9, the J call TRBJ2-4; a weak D match, TRBD2 (6 bases). CDR1 is SEHNR, CDR2 FQNEAQ, per germline (reference sequence). With 3 bases removed from V and 6 bases from J, the gap between germline ends came to 12 bases. The CDR3 is 14 residues long. The CDR3: CASSFGQGGNIQYF. The DNA of the CDR3 is TGTGCCAGCAGCTTCGGGCAGGGAGGAAACATTCAGTACTTC.

The chain has TRBV5-5 and TRBJ2-6; D unclear. V was trimmed by 1 base and J by 0 bases, leaving 11 bases between them. Germline V CDR1 and CDR2: SGHKS, YYEKEE (reference sequence). CDR3 length equals 17 residues. The CDR3 protein is CASSLRGSISGANVLTF. DNA for the CDR3: TGTGCCAGCAGCTTGCGAGGCAGCATCTCTGGGGCCAACGTCCTGACTTTC.

The genes are TRBV19 and TRBJ2-2; TRBD1 agrees at 8 bases. This CDR3 has 16 amino acids. Losses at the gene ends were 0 bases for V and 6 bases for J; bases not matched to a gene: 6. CDR1 and CDR2 (germline): LNHDA, SQIVND (reference sequence). This CDR3 is CASSIDARTGSGELFF. DNA for the CDR3: TGTGCCAGTAGTATAGATGCCCGGACAGGGTCCGGGGAGCTGTTTTTT.

The chain has TRBV7-2 and TRBJ2-3; the match to TRBD1 covers 8 bases. Germline V CDR1 and CDR2: SGHTA, FQGNSA. CDR3 length: 13 amino acids. The V gene end was trimmed by 4 bases and the J gene end by 4 bases; junction bases not matched to a gene: 1. The DNA for the CDR3 is TGTGCCAGCAGCTCGGACAGGGCAGATACGCAGTATTTT. Protein sequence: CASSSDRADTQYF. Full variable domain (rest looked up from reference TRBV7-2 and TRBJ2-3): GAGVSQSPSNKVTEKGKDVELRCDPISGHTALYWYRQSLGQGLEFLIYFQGNSAPDKSGLPSDRFSAERTGGSVSTLTIQRTQQEDSAVYLCASSSDRADTQYFGPGTRLTVL.

The J gene is TRBJ2-5, the V gene TRBV19; possible D gene TRBD2, 5 bases. Trimming pared 5 bases from V and 7 bases from J, leaving 20 bases between. This CDR3 is built from 15 residues. The germline CDR1 and CDR2 sequences are LNHDA and SQIVND (reference sequence). CDR3 in DNA: TGTGCCAGTAGTTCTGGGCGGGCACCGATGGGGACCCAGTACTTC. Amino acid sequence: CASSSGRAPMGTQYF.

The V gene is TRBV5-6, the J gene TRBJ2-2; D is unresolved. V gave up 1 base and J gave up 3 bases, with 7 bases separating them. Germline lookup yields CDR1 SGHDT and CDR2 YYEEEE. The CDR3 is 14 residues long. CDR3 coding DNA: TGTGCCAGCAGCTTGTATCGGGACACCGGGGAGCTGTTTTTT. This sequence encodes CASSLYRDTGELFF.

The chain links TRBV2 to TRBJ2-7, with D possibly being TRBD1 (6 bases). Germline assignment: CDR1 SNHLY and CDR2 FYNNEI. The CDR3 extends over 13 amino acids. V lost 3 bases and J 4 bases, leaving 10 bases between the germline ends. CDR3 protein: CASSDTGPYEQYF. DNA for the CDR3: TGTGCCAGCAGTGATACAGGGCCTTACGAGCAGTACTTC.

V is TRBV2 and J is TRBJ1-4; D is possibly TRBD1 (6 bases). CDR3 length: 12 amino acids. Germline-derived CDR1 and CDR2 are SNHLY and FYNNEI. V was shortened by 7 bases and J by 6 bases, with 9 bases between the two germline ends. As DNA, the CDR3 is TGTGCCAGCACCCGACAGGATGAAAAACTGTTTTTT. Its protein product is CASTRQDEKLFF.

The gene calls are TRBV18 and TRBJ2-3; 8 bases are shared with TRBD2. The CDR3 contains 15 residues. Trimming removed 4 bases from V and 4 bases from J; junction bases left unmatched: 7. CDR1 KGHSH and CDR2 LQKENI come from the germline V gene. This CDR3 reads CASSRGTRGPDTQYF. In nucleotides, the CDR3 is TGTGCCAGCTCACGGGGGACTAGGGGACCAGATACGCAGTATTTT. Full variable domain (outside the CDR3, taken from reference TRBV18 and TRBJ2-3): NAGVMQNPRHLVRRRGQEARLRCSPMKGHSHVYWYRQLPEEGLKFMVYLQKENIIDESGMPKERFSAEFPKEGPSILRIQQVVRGDSAAYFCASSRGTRGPDTQYFGPGTRLTVL.

This CDR3 is CAWSRGYEQYF. The CDR3 nucleotides are TGTGCCTGGAGTCGCGGCTACGAGCAGTACTTC. The V and J genes are TRBV30 and TRBJ2-7; D is unclear. This CDR3 spans 11 amino acids. Per the germline V gene, CDR1 is GTSNPN and CDR2 is SVGIG (reference sequence). Trimming pared 2 bases from V and 3 bases from J, leaving 5 bases between.

The chain employs TRBV18 and TRBJ2-4; the D gene is possibly TRBD2 (6 bases). Trimming took 0 bases from V and 5 from J, leaving 11 bases between them. CDR3 length: 15 residues. Germline lookup yields CDR1 KGHSH and CDR2 LQKENI. The CDR3, as DNA: TGTGCCAGCTCACCACCCGGGCGGGGCCAAAACATTCAGTACTTC. Translating gives CASSPPGRGQNIQYF.

The gene calls are TRBV18 and TRBJ2-1; tentative D call: TRBD2 (6 bases). V dropped 1 base and J dropped 0 bases, with 7 bases sitting between them. CDR1 KGHSH and CDR2 LQKENI come from the germline V gene. The CDR3 is 15 residues long. CDR3 residues: CASSPLGSSYNEQFF. DNA for the CDR3: TGTGCCAGCTCACCACTCGGGAGCTCCTACAATGAGCAGTTCTTC.

The rearrangement links TRBV4-1 to TRBJ2-7; TRBD1 matches at 8 bases. Germline values: CDR1 MGHRA, CDR2 YSYEKL. This CDR3 has 14 amino acids. Trimming took 4 bases from V and 3 from J; bases not matched to a gene: 5. CDR3 in DNA: TGCGCCAGCAGCCGGGACAGGCCGATCTACGAGCAGTACTTC. It codes for CASSRDRPIYEQYF.